The 30 T cell receptor beta chains reported below all come from one sample, sequenced in a study of shared clonotypes between healthy human individuals. This table comes from immunoSEQ multiplex PCR, and its TCRdb copy is limited to in-frame clones, with some not included. The top ten clones hold roughly 0.36% of a sample with fewer than 1.8 million clones, less than 99% of them seen once. The sequencing sample was made of naive CD4+ T cells sorted from blood. Subset specified: CD45RA+ positively selected. Receptor source: a man under 40 in good health.

This clone came up once. The chain joins TRBV7-2 to TRBJ1-1; 9 bases agree with TRBD1. Germline values: CDR1 SGHTA, CDR2 FQGNSA. J was trimmed by 1 base and V by 3 bases; bases with no gene match: 6. The CDR3 contains 16 residues. CDR3 bases: TGTGCCAGCAGCTTCGGGACAGGGATCGCGAACACTGAAGCTTTCTTT. It translates to CASSFGTGIANTEAFF. Together with reference TRBV7-2 and TRBJ1-1, the CDR3 gives the full variable domain: GAGVSQSPSNKVTEKGKDVELRCDPISGHTALYWYRQSLGQGLEFLIYFQGNSAPDKSGLPSDRFSAERTGGSVSTLTIQRTQQEDSAVYLCASSFGTGIANTEAFFGQGTRLTVV.

The CDR3 protein is CASSLMSRAGSEQYF. The CDR3, as DNA: TGTGCCAGCAGCTTAATGTCTCGAGCGGGAAGCGAGCAGTACTTC. The chain employs TRBV7-2 and TRBJ2-7; 7 positions match TRBD2. CDR3 length: 15 residues. With V trimmed by 2 bases and J by 6 bases, 10 bases remained unmatched. Germline V gives CDR1 SGHTA, CDR2 FQGNSA. Full variable domain (missing parts from reference TRBV7-2 and TRBJ2-7): GAGVSQSPSNKVTEKGKDVELRCDPISGHTALYWYRQSLGQGLEFLIYFQGNSAPDKSGLPSDRFSAERTGGSVSTLTIQRTQQEDSAVYLCASSLMSRAGSEQYFGPGTRLTVT.

The chain recombines TRBV5-4 with TRBJ2-5; 8 bases match TRBD1. The CDR3 has 14 residues. Looked up from germline, CDR1 is SGHNT and CDR2 is YYREEE (reference sequence). Trimming at V came to 2 bases and at J to 1 base, leaving 1 base not matched to a gene. The CDR3 reads CASSLQGVQETQYF. CDR3 DNA sequence: TGTGCCAGCAGCTTACAGGGGGTCCAAGAGACCCAGTACTTC.

J is TRBJ1-5 and V is TRBV6-6, with D perhaps TRBD1 (5 bases). The CDR3 covers 13 residues. Per the germline V gene, CDR1 is MNHNY and CDR2 is SVGAGI (reference sequence). Trimming cost V 2 bases and J 6 bases, with 8 bases left between them. The CDR3 loop is CASSYPQGQPQHF. CDR3 nucleotides: TGTGCCAGCAGTTACCCCCAGGGTCAGCCCCAGCATTTT.

The chain recombines TRBV9 with TRBJ2-2; D is uncertain. The CDR3 sequence is 14 residues long. The germline V gene encodes CDR1 SGDLS and CDR2 YYNGEE. With 0 bases removed from V and 3 bases from J, the gap between germline ends came to 6 bases. The CDR3 sequence: CASSVAQDTGELFF. CDR3 bases: TGTGCCAGCAGCGTAGCGCAGGACACCGGGGAGCTGTTTTTT. The whole variable domain, remainder taken from reference TRBV9 and TRBJ2-2, is DSGVTQTPKHLITATGQRVTLRCSPRSGDLSVYWYQQSLDQGLQFLIQYYNGEERAKGNILERFSAQQFPDLHSELNLSSLELGDSALYFCASSVAQDTGELFFGEGSRLTVL.

This sequence joins TRBV7-8 and TRBJ2-1; the match to TRBD2 covers 10 bases. Germline loops: CDR1 SGHVS, CDR2 FQNEAQ. The CDR3 runs to 18 residues. Unmatched junction bases numbered 15, after V lost 5 bases and J lost 5 bases. CDR3 in amino acids: CASSLGLAGVSGDNEQFF. The CDR3 DNA follows: TGTGCCAGCAGCCTTGGGCTAGCGGGAGTATCGGGCGACAATGAGCAGTTCTTC.

V and J are TRBV7-8 and TRBJ1-2, with 7 bases fitting TRBD1. Germline CDR1 and CDR2: SGHVS and FQNEAQ. Trimming removed 2 bases from V and 7 bases from J; junction bases left unmatched: 13. The CDR3 length is 16 residues. CDR3 sequence reads: CASSLLRTRGPFGYTF. The CDR3 DNA sequence: TGTGCCAGCAGCTTACTACGGACGAGGGGGCCGTTTGGCTACACCTTC.

V and J are TRBV21-1 and TRBJ1-5; the table's D call TRBD1 went unverified against the DNA. TRBV21-1 is annotated as a pseudogene. This CDR3 comprises 14 residues. The CDR3 region has the DNA TGTGCCAGCACCTCGACAGTTCTCAATCAGCCCCAGCATTTT. As protein: CASTSTVLNQPQHF.

The genes are TRBV19 and TRBJ1-5; D might be TRBD1 (5 bases). V dropped 3 bases and J dropped 5 bases, with 11 bases sitting between them. The CDR3 runs to 14 residues. Germline CDR1 LNHDA, CDR2 SQIVND (reference sequence). In DNA, the CDR3 is TGTGCCAGTAGTATCATGCAGGGACATCAGCCCCAGCATTTT. Its protein is CASSIMQGHQPQHF.

This rearrangement joins TRBV28 to TRBJ2-7; 7 nucleotides line up with TRBD2. This CDR3 has 13 amino acids. Looked up from germline, CDR1 is MDHEN and CDR2 is SYDVKM. V lost 8 bases, J lost 7 bases, and 11 bases stayed unmatched. CDR3 DNA: TGTGCCAGCGGCCTAGGAGGGAGGGCGGAGCAGTACTTC. The encoded protein is CASGLGGRAEQYF.

The J gene is TRBJ2-7, the V gene TRBV7-3; 9 nucleotides match TRBD1. In germline, CDR1 is SGHTA, CDR2 FQGTGA. This CDR3 region has 13 residues. The V and J ends lost 2 bases and 4 bases, in that order; junction bases with no gene match: 0. The CDR3 protein is CASSLGTGYEQYF. Written as DNA, the CDR3 is TGTGCCAGCAGCTTAGGGACAGGGTACGAGCAGTACTTC.

The CDR3: CASTQLDSQPQHF. In DNA form, the CDR3 reads TGTGCCAGCACCCAGCTAGATTCCCAGCCCCAGCATTTT. J is TRBJ1-5 and V is TRBV2; D is ambiguous. The V gene's germline CDR1 is SNHLY and CDR2 FYNNEI. The length of the CDR3 is 13 residues. V was clipped by 7 bases and J by 7 bases, with 14 bases between them.

The chain has TRBV28 and TRBJ1-5, with D uncertain. CDR3 size: 16 residues. Germline CDR1 is MDHEN and CDR2 is SYDVKM. The V end was cut by 3 bases, the J end by 2 bases, with 14 bases between. CDR3 sequence (DNA): TGTGCCAGCAGTTTCAGTCGCGTGTGGGGCAATCAGCCCCAGCATTTT. Its protein product is CASSFSRVWGNQPQHF.

The chain is built from TRBV6-5 and TRBJ2-7; tentatively, D is TRBD1 or TRBD2 (6 bases each). This CDR3 has 15 amino acids. Deletions cut 5 bases from V and 2 bases from J, with 16 bases between. In germline, CDR1 is MNHEY, CDR2 SVGAGI. The CDR3 loop is CASSPRDGGAYEQYF. The CDR3 nucleotides read TGTGCCAGCAGTCCCCGGGACGGGGGCGCCTACGAGCAGTACTTC.

Here the CDR3 reads CASSRPGLADNEQFF. CDR3 coding DNA: TGTGCCAGCAGCCGACCGGGACTAGCGGACAATGAGCAGTTCTTC. The chain uses TRBV6-5 and TRBJ2-1, with 11 bases that match TRBD2. Germline-derived CDR1 and CDR2 are MNHEY and SVGAGI. The junction had 6 bases not matched to a gene; V was cut back by 6 bases and J by 5 bases. This CDR3 comprises 15 residues.

CDR3 residues: CASSLRAGSHTDTQYF. For the CDR3, the DNA is TGTGCCAGCAGCTTAAGAGCGGGATCCCACACAGATACGCAGTATTTT. The rearrangement links TRBV7-9 to TRBJ2-3, with 7 bases fitting TRBD2. Germline V gives CDR1 SEHNR, CDR2 FQNEAQ (reference sequence). J was trimmed by 2 bases and V by 2 bases; bases with no gene match: 7. This CDR3 contains 16 residues.

The chain has TRBV6-5 and TRBJ2-7; 7 nucleotides line up with TRBD1. Germline V gene lookup returns CDR1 MNHEY and CDR2 SVGAGI. The ends lost 6 bases at V and 10 bases at J; junction bases unmatched: 9. CDR3 length equals 12 residues. DNA of the CDR3: TGTGCCAGCAGCCTACAGGGGTTGGTACAGTACTTC. Translated: CASSLQGLVQYF.

The chain couples TRBV7-9 to TRBJ2-2, with 9 bases matching TRBD2. Germline lookup yields CDR1 SEHNR and CDR2 FQNEAQ (reference sequence). The CDR3 contains 17 residues. V lost 1 base, J lost 3 bases, and 6 bases stayed unmatched. Here the CDR3 DNA reads TGTGCCAGCAGCTTAGGGGCCTTAGCGGGAGACACCGGGGAGCTGTTTTTT. This gives the protein CASSLGALAGDTGELFF.

A single count supports this clone. The rearrangement links TRBV28 to TRBJ1-2; D gene uncertain. This CDR3 region has 14 residues. CDR1 MDHEN and CDR2 SYDVKM come from the germline V gene. Trimming left V 5 bases short and J 2 bases short, with 12 bases between. This CDR3 is CASSRPGSNYGYTF. DNA for the CDR3: TGTGCCAGCAGTCGACCGGGCTCGAACTATGGCTACACCTTC.

The rearrangement joins TRBV9 to TRBJ2-2, with TRBD1 matching 9 bases. V was pared by 5 bases and J by 7 bases, with 9 bases of the junction left unmatched. CDR3 length: 15 residues. Germline lookup yields CDR1 SGDLS and CDR2 YYNGEE. CDR3 nucleotide sequence: TGTGCCAGCAGAGCCGGGACAGGGAATTTCGGGGAGCTGTTTTTT. Its translation: CASRAGTGNFGELFF.

The chain joins TRBV7-9 to TRBJ1-1; possibly TRBD1 for D (5 bases). Trimming removed 5 bases at V and 4 bases at J, with 11 bases between. This CDR3 region has 13 residues. The V gene's germline CDR1 is SEHNR and CDR2 FQNEAQ (reference sequence). The CDR3 bases are TGTGCCAGCAGCCGACAGAGAACCACTGAAGCTTTCTTT. It specifies CASSRQRTTEAFF. The variable domain in full, completed from reference TRBV7-9 and TRBJ1-1, reads DTGVSQNPRHKITKRGQNVTFRCDPISEHNRLYWYRQTLGQGPEFLTYFQNEAQLEKSRLLSDRFSAERPKGSFSTLEIQRTEQGDSAMYLCASSRQRTTEAFFGQGTRLTVV.

This clone was recorded only once. The chain is built from TRBV5-4 and TRBJ1-1; 7 positions match TRBD1. The ends lost 2 bases at V and 0 bases at J; junction bases unmatched: 1. This CDR3 is 14 amino acids long. Germline values: CDR1 SGHNT, CDR2 YYREEE (reference sequence). CDR3 DNA: TGTGCCAGCAGCTTCAGGGGGATGAACACTGAAGCTTTCTTT. This gives the protein CASSFRGMNTEAFF.

This clone was counted a few times. The chain joins TRBV5-6 to TRBJ1-1, with no clear D. V gave up 0 bases and J gave up 0 bases, with 3 bases separating them. The CDR3 totals 13 residues. Germline V lookup: CDR1 SGHDT, CDR2 YYEEEE. For the CDR3, the DNA is TGTGCCAGCAGCTTGGCAGTGAACACTGAAGCTTTCTTT. It translates to CASSLAVNTEAFF.

The gene calls are TRBV6-5 and TRBJ2-7, with a possible D match to TRBD2 (5 bases). This CDR3 region has 13 residues. V was clipped by 5 bases and J by 0 bases, with 8 bases between them. Germline V lookup: CDR1 MNHEY, CDR2 SVGAGI. The CDR3 sequence: CASSVTSSYEQYF. The CDR3 coding sequence is TGTGCCAGCAGTGTTACTAGCTCCTACGAGCAGTACTTC.

The rearrangement joins TRBV7-8 to TRBJ2-5, with TRBD2 matching over 14 bases. The V segment lost 2 bases and the J segment 4 bases; nucleotides outside the gene matches: 9. Germline CDR1 is SGHVS and CDR2 is FQNEAQ. This CDR3 comprises 18 residues. CDR3 sequence (DNA): TGTGCCAGCAGCTTATTTGGGACTAGCGGGAGAATTGCAGAGACCCAGTACTTC. Amino acid sequence: CASSLFGTSGRIAETQYF. The entire variable domain, with the rest obtained from reference TRBV7-8 and TRBJ2-5, is as follows: GAGVSQSPRYKVAKRGQDVALRCDPISGHVSLFWYQQALGQGPEFLTYFQNEAQLDKSGLPSDRFFAERPEGSVSTLKIQRTQQEDSAVYLCASSLFGTSGRIAETQYFGPGTRLLVL.

The rearrangement uses TRBV9 and TRBJ2-2; D not certain. This CDR3 region has 14 residues. From germline, CDR1 is SGDLS and CDR2 YYNGEE. Trimming stripped 3 bases from V and 4 bases from J, with 10 bases between. In DNA form, the CDR3 reads TGTGCCAGCAGCGGACCCAGAGGCACCGGGGAGCTGTTTTTT. This encodes CASSGPRGTGELFF. Using reference TRBV9 and TRBJ2-2 for the parts outside the CDR3, the full variable domain is DSGVTQTPKHLITATGQRVTLRCSPRSGDLSVYWYQQSLDQGLQFLIQYYNGEERAKGNILERFSAQQFPDLHSELNLSSLELGDSALYFCASSGPRGTGELFFGEGSRLTVL.

The CDR3 reads CASSENLLYQETQYF. Written as DNA, the CDR3 is TGTGCCAGCAGCGAAAACCTCTTGTACCAAGAGACCCAGTACTTC. The V call is TRBV7-9, the J call TRBJ2-5; D uncertain. The CDR3 has 15 residues. The ends were cut back, 5 bases at V and 0 bases at J, with 13 bases in the middle. Per germline, CDR1 SEHNR and CDR2 FQNEAQ (reference sequence). The full variable domain, its missing parts supplied by reference TRBV7-9 and TRBJ2-5, is DTGVSQNPRHKITKRGQNVTFRCDPISEHNRLYWYRQTLGQGPEFLTYFQNEAQLEKSRLLSDRFSAERPKGSFSTLEIQRTEQGDSAMYLCASSENLLYQETQYFGPGTRLLVL.

The gene calls are TRBV15 and TRBJ2-1; 9 bases are a match to TRBD1. The ends lost 8 bases at V and 7 bases at J; junction bases unmatched: 9. The CDR3 has 14 amino acids. Germline V gene data show CDR1 as LNHNV and CDR2 as YYDKDF (reference sequence). CDR3 sequence reads: CATDRDRDRNEQFF. The CDR3 coding sequence is TGTGCCACCGATAGGGACAGGGATAGGAATGAGCAGTTCTTC.

V and J are TRBV5-4 and TRBJ1-1; 7 positions agree with TRBD1. Germline values: CDR1 SGHNT, CDR2 YYREEE (reference sequence). J lost 5 bases, V lost 2 bases, and 6 bases had no gene match. This CDR3 spans 14 amino acids. The CDR3 loop is CASSLQGPGTEAFF. As DNA, the CDR3 is TGTGCCAGCAGCTTACAGGGGCCGGGGACTGAAGCTTTCTTT.

The chain joins TRBV5-1 to TRBJ2-7; 11 positions match TRBD2. This CDR3 is 16 amino acids long. Germline CDR1 SGHRS, CDR2 YFSETQ. V shed 6 bases, J shed 2 bases, and the junction held 10 bases outside the gene matches. The CDR3 protein is CASNMGLADVPYEQYF. CDR3 DNA sequence: TGCGCCAGCAACATGGGACTAGCGGATGTGCCCTACGAGCAGTACTTC. Supplemented by reference TRBV5-1 and TRBJ2-7, the full variable domain reads KAGVTQTPRYLIKTRGQQVTLSCSPISGHRSVSWYQQTPGQGLQFLFEYFSETQRNKGNFPGRFSGRQFSNSRSEMNVSTLELGDSALYLCASNMGLADVPYEQYFGPGTRLTVT.